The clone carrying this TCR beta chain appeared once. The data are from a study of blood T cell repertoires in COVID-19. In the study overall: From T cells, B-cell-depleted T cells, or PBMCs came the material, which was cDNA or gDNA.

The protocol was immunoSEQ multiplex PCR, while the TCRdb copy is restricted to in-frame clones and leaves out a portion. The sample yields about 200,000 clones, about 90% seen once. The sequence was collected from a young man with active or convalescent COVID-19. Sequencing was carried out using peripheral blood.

The CDR3 here is CASSEPGGGTTEAFF. The CDR3 DNA sequence: TGTGCCAGCAGTGAACCAGGGGGTGGAACCACTGAAGCTTTCTTT. The chain employs TRBV2 and TRBJ1-1, with TRBD1 matching 7 bases. CDR1 is SNHLY, CDR2 FYNNEI, per germline. J was trimmed by 4 bases and V by 2 bases; bases with no gene match: 7. CDR3 length: 15 amino acids.